This entry is about one T cell receptor beta chain. Reverse transcription of roughly 0.5 to 1 ug RNA was carried out with random hexamers. TCRdb ran MiXCR on the immunoSEQ multiplex PCR reads and lists one entry per CDR3 protein. The profile covers about 77,000 distinct CDR3 sequences, with roughly 91% appearing a single time and about 0.53% taken by the ten largest. V lost 3 bases and J 11 bases, leaving 13 bases between the germline ends. Germline V gene sequence: CDR1 SEHNR, CDR2 FQNEAQ (reference sequence). This CDR3 spans 12 amino acids. This entry belongs to a study of CD8 T cells in Susac syndrome.

Sequenced sample: CD4+ T cells from PBMCs. The chain carries TRBV7-9 and TRBJ1-1, with D perhaps TRBD1 (6 bases). This clonotype was sampled from a human donor with Susac syndrome. The CDR3 region has the DNA TGTGCCAGCAGCTTTGTTGGGGGCGAGGCTTTCTTT. This gives the protein CASSFVGGEAFF.